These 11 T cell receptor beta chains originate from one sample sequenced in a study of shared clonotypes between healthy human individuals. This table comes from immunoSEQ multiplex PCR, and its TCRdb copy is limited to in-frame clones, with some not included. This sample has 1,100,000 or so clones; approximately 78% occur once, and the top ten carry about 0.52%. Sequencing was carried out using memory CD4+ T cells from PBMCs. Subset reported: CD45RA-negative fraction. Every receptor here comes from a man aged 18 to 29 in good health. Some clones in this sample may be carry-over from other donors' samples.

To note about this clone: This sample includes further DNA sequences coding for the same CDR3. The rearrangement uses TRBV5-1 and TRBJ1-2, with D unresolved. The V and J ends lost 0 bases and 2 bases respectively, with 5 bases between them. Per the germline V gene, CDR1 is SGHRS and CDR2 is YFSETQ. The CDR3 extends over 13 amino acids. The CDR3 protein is CASSLGRNYGYTF. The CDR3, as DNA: TGCGCCAGCAGCTTGGGACGGAACTATGGCTACACCTTC.

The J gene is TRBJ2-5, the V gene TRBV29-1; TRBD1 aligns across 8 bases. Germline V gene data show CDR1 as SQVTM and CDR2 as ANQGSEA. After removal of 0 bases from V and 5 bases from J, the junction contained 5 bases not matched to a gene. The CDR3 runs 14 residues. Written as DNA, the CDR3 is TGCAGCGTTGAAGAGGCCAGGGGGCAGGAGACCCAGTACTTC. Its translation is CSVEEARGQETQYF.

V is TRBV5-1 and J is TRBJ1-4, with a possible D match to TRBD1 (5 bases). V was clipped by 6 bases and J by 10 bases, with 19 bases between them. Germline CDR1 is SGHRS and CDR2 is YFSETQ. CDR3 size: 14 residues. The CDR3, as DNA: TGCGCCAGCAACCAAGAGGGGCCCCAGGGAAAACTGTTTTTT. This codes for CASNQEGPQGKLFF.

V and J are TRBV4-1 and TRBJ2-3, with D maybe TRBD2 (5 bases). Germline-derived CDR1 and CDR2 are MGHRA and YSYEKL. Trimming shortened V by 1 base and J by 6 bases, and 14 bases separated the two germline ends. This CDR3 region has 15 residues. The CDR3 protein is CASSQAKAAVDTQYF. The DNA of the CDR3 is TGCGCCAGCAGCCAAGCAAAAGCGGCAGTCGATACGCAGTATTTT.

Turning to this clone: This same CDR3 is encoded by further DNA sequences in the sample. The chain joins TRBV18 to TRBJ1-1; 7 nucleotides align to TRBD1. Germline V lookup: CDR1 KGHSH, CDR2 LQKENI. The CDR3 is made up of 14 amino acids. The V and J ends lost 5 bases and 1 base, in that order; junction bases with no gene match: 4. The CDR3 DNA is TGTGCCAGCTCAACGGACAGGCGGAACACTGAAGCTTTCTTT. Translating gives CASSTDRRNTEAFF.

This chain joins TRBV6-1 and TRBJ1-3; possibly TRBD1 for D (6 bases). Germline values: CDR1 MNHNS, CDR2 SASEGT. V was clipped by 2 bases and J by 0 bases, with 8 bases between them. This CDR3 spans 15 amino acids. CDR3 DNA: TGTGCCAGCAGTGAACAGGGGACCTCTGGAAACACCATATATTTT. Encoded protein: CASSEQGTSGNTIYF.

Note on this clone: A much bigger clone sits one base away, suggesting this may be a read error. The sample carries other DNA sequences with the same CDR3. The CDR3 reads CASTYSNQPQHF. The CDR3 nucleotides read TGTGCCAGCACTTATAGCAATCAGCCCCAGCATTTT. This rearrangement joins TRBV6-1 to TRBJ1-5; D uncertain. The ends were cut back, 7 bases at V and 0 bases at J, with 4 bases in the middle. In germline, CDR1 is MNHNS, CDR2 SASEGT. The CDR3 extends over 12 amino acids.

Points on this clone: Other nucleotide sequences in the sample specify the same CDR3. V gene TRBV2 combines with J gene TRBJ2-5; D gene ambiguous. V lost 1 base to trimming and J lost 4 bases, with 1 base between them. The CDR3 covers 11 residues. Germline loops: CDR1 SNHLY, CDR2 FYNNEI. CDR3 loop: CASSEGETQYF. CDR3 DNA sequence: TGTGCCAGCAGTGAAGGAGAGACCCAGTACTTC.

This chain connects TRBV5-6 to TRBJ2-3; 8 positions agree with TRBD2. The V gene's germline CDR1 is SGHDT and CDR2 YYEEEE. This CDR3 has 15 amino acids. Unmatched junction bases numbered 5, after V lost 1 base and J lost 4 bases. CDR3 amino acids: CASSLISGSSDTQYF. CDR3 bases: TGTGCCAGCAGCTTGATAAGCGGGAGTTCAGATACGCAGTATTTT.

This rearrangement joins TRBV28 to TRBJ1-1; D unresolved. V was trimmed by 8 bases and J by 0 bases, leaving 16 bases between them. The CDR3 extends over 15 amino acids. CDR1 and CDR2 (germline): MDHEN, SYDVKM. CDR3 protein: CASRSPPNLNTEAFF. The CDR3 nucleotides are TGTGCCAGCCGCTCACCCCCAAACTTGAACACTGAAGCTTTCTTT. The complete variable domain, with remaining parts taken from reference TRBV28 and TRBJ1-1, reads DVKVTQSSRYLVKRTGEKVFLECVQDMDHENMFWYRQDPGLGLRLIYFSYDVKMKEKGDIPEGYSVSREKKERFSLILESASTNQTSMYLCASRSPPNLNTEAFFGQGTRLTVV.

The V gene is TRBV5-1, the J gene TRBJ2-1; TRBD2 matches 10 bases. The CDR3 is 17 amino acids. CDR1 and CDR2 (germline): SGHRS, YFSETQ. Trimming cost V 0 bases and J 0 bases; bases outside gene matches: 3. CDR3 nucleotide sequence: TGCGCCAGCAGCTTGGGAACTAGCGGGGCCTCCTACAATGAGCAGTTCTTC. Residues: CASSLGTSGASYNEQFF.